This T cell receptor (beta chain) was sequenced during a study of read filtering for tumor transcriptome and immune sequencing. About the study: Per sample, TCR-region reads ranged about 4.05 to 10.27 million by IR-seq, 85 to 1273 by RNA-seq.

The study, taken as a whole, reports: Compared with RNA-seq, IR-seq gave much higher clonotype depth and reliability.

This clonotype was detected many times. Its antigen remains unknown. From 400 to 450 ng of RNA, a library with molecular barcoded alpha/delta and beta/gamma adaptors was made. Each CDR3 protein gets one entry after TCRdb re-called the reads with MiXCR. The sample has roughly 18,000 distinct CDR3 sequences; 22% are singletons. Per the germline V gene, CDR1 is KGHDR and CDR2 is SFDVKD. The CDR3 runs to 13 residues. Trimming shortened V by 4 bases and J by 6 bases, and 12 bases separated the two germline ends. The chain combines TRBV24-1 with TRBJ2-7, with D uncertain. This sequence originates from a donor at least 40 years old with multiple myeloma. Sequencing input: a population of CD138-negative cells sorted from bone marrow. The chain's CDR3 is CATSDGRLVEQYF. The CDR3 DNA sequence: TGTGCCACCAGTGACGGACGGCTAGTCGAGCAGTACTTC.